This T cell receptor beta chain was identified during a study of cytomegalovirus exposure and HLA in healthy donors. PCR used 60 Vbeta primers and 13 Jbeta primers. Assay used: immunoSEQ multiplex PCR; TCRdb lists only in-frame clones, some missing. The sample includes roughly 180,000 clones, roughly 9.4% of them seen just once. This clone was seen only a few times. The antigen is unknown. Trimming stripped 4 bases from V and 4 bases from J, with 16 bases between. The V gene's germline CDR1 is SGHDN and CDR2 FVKESK. The CDR3 sequence is 15 residues long. Findings of the study overall: A missense variant in DCLRE1C was later tied to TCR beta V- and J-gene trimming. CMV serostatus stood as the only immune exposure information on hand. Productive status was seen about 90% or about 30% of the time for most TCR beta V segments in an earlier analysis.

Sequencing input: PBMCs. This receptor was identified in a woman aged 30 to 39 in good health and CMV-seropositive. The V call is TRBV14, the J call TRBJ1-2, with D perhaps matching TRBD1 (5 bases). CDR3 nucleotide sequence: TGTGCCAGCAGCCGCTCCCGGGGGGTGGGCTATGGCTACACCTTC. It translates to CASSRSRGVGYGYTF.